The 9 T cell receptor beta chains below all came from one sample that was sequenced in a study of blood T cell repertoires in COVID-19. Generated by immunoSEQ multiplex PCR, the TCRdb table keeps only in-frame clones and is missing some. The data hold about 270,000 clones, with around 89% observed a single time. Sequencing input: PBMCs or T cells enriched from blood (not recorded which). These receptors were obtained from a woman aged 25 to 39 with acute COVID-19.

The chain has TRBV4-3 and TRBJ2-6; 7 bases fit TRBD1. CDR3 size: 16 residues. Germline loops: CDR1 LGHNA, CDR2 YSLEER. V was clipped by 2 bases and J by 2 bases; unmatched bases: 3. Here the CDR3 DNA reads TGCGCCAGCAGCCAAAGTACAGGGGCTGGGGCCAACGTCCTGACTTTC. It codes for CASSQSTGAGANVLTF.

The chain links TRBV5-1 to TRBJ1-4, with D possibly TRBD1 on 5 matching bases. The CDR3 has 14 residues. The germline gives CDR1 SGHRS, CDR2 YFSETQ. Trimming stripped 6 bases from V and 4 bases from J, with 13 bases between. Here the CDR3 reads CASNVGQDNEKLFF. The CDR3 DNA reads as TGCGCCAGCAACGTCGGACAAGATAATGAAAAACTGTTTTTT.

The table lists this clone with a count of one. This chain joins TRBV7-8 and TRBJ2-2, with TRBD2 identical over 9 bases. V lost 5 bases, J lost 6 bases, and 4 bases stayed unmatched. Germline assignment: CDR1 SGHVS and CDR2 FQNEAQ. This CDR3 is built from 14 residues. The CDR3 coding sequence is TGTGCCAGCAGCACGGGACTAGCTCCCGGGGAGCTGTTTTTT. It translates to CASSTGLAPGELFF. Full variable domain (remainder filled in from reference TRBV7-8 and TRBJ2-2): GAGVSQSPRYKVAKRGQDVALRCDPISGHVSLFWYQQALGQGPEFLTYFQNEAQLDKSGLPSDRFFAERPEGSVSTLKIQRTQQEDSAVYLCASSTGLAPGELFFGEGSRLTVL.

The chain is built from TRBV5-4 and TRBJ1-2; 7 nucleotides agree with TRBD1. In germline, CDR1 is SGHNT, CDR2 YYREEE (reference sequence). CDR3 length: 15 amino acids. The V and J ends lost 1 base and 1 base, in that order; junction bases with no gene match: 4. The CDR3 sequence is CASSLKGQINYGYTF. The CDR3 nucleotides are TGTGCCAGCAGCTTGAAGGGACAGATTAACTATGGCTACACCTTC.

The V and J genes are TRBV28 and TRBJ1-2; 7 bases agree with TRBD1. This CDR3 is 13 amino acids long. J gave up 5 bases and V 6 bases, and 6 bases lay outside the gene matches. The germline V gene encodes CDR1 MDHEN and CDR2 SYDVKM. The CDR3 DNA reads as TGTGCCAGCAGACACGGGACAGAGTATGGCTACACCTTC. Amino acid sequence: CASRHGTEYGYTF.

The chain has TRBV24-1 and TRBJ1-1; unclear D gene. The CDR3 has 13 residues. The ends were cut back, 4 bases at V and 0 bases at J, with 5 bases in the middle. Germline V CDR1 and CDR2: KGHDR, SFDVKD. DNA for the CDR3: TGTGCCACCAGTGACGGGATGAACACTGAAGCTTTCTTT. It specifies CATSDGMNTEAFF.

V usage is TRBV10-3 and J usage is TRBJ2-1, with 11 bases identical to TRBD2. Trimming cost V 9 bases and J 3 bases; bases outside gene matches: 13. The germline CDR1 and CDR2 sequences are ENHRY and SYGVKD. The CDR3 has 17 amino acids. The CDR3 DNA follows: TGTGCCATTAGAGAAAACCAGGGACTAGCGGACTACAATGAGCAGTTCTTC. Its translation: CAIRENQGLADYNEQFF.

The chain carries TRBV6-2 or TRBV6-3 and TRBJ2-3, with D possibly matching TRBD2 (6 bases). Trimming pared 4 bases from V and 2 bases from J, leaving 10 bases between. The CDR3 is 14 residues long. CDR1 and CDR2 (germline): MNHEY, SVGEGT. The CDR3 nucleotides read TGTGCCAGCAGTTCCGGGAGTGACACAGATACGCAGTATTTT. This gives the protein CASSSGSDTDTQYF.

The V call is TRBV23-1, the J call TRBJ2-5; D is ambiguous. TRBV23-1 falls under the ORF class, with uncertain function. V gave up 6 bases and J gave up 2 bases, with 7 bases separating them. There are 12 residues in the CDR3. This chain's CDR3 is CASSRSQETQYF. In DNA form, the CDR3 reads TGCGCCAGCAGCAGGTCACAAGAGACCCAGTACTTC.